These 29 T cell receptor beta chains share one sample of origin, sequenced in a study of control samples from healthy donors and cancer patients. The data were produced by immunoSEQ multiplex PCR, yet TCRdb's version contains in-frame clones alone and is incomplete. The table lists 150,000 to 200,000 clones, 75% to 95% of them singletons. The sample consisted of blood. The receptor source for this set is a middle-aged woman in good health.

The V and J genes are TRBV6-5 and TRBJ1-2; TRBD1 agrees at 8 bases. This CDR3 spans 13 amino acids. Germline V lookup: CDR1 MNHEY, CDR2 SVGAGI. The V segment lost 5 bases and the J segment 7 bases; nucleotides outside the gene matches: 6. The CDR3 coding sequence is TGTGCCAGCAGTACCCCGGGACAGGTTGGCTACACCTTC. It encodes CASSTPGQVGYTF.

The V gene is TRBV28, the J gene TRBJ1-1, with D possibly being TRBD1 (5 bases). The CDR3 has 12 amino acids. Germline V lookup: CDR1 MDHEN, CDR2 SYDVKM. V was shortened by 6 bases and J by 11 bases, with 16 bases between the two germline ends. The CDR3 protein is CASSSNRPGAFF. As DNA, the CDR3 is TGTGCCAGCAGCTCGAACAGGCCAGGGGCTTTCTTT.

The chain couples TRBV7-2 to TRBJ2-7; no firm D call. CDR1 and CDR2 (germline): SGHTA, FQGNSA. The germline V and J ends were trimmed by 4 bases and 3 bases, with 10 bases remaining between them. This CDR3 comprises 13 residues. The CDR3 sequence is CASSSPWSYEQYF. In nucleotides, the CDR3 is TGTGCCAGCAGCTCGCCGTGGAGCTACGAGCAGTACTTC.

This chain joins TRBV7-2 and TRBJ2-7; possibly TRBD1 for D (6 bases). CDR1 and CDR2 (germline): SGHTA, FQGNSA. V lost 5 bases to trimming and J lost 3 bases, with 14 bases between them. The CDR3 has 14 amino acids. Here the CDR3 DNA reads TGTGCCAGCAGCGCTACTGGGGACAACTACGAGCAGTACTTC. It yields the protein CASSATGDNYEQYF. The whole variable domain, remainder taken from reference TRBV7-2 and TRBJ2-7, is GAGVSQSPSNKVTEKGKDVELRCDPISGHTALYWYRQSLGQGLEFLIYFQGNSAPDKSGLPSDRFSAERTGGSVSTLTIQRTQQEDSAVYLCASSATGDNYEQYFGPGTRLTVT.

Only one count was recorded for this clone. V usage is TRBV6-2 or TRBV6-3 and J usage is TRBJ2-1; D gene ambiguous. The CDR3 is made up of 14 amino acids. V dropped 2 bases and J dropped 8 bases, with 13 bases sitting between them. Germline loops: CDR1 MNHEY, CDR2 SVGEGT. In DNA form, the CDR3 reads TGTGCCAGCAGTTACAGCCAAAGTTACCATGAGCAGTTCTTC. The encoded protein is CASSYSQSYHEQFF.

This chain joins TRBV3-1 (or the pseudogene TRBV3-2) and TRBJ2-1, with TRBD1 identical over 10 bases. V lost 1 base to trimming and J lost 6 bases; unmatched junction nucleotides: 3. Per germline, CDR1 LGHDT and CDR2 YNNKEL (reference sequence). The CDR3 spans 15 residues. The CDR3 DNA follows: TGTGCCAGCAGCCAAGGACAGGGGGCCTTCAATGAGCAGTTCTTC. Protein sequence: CASSQGQGAFNEQFF.

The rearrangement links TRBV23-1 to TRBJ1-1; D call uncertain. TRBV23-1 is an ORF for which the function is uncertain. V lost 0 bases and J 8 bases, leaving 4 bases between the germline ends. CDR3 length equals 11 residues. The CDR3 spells CASSQSSEAFF. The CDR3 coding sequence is TGCGCCAGCAGTCAATCTTCGGAAGCTTTCTTT.

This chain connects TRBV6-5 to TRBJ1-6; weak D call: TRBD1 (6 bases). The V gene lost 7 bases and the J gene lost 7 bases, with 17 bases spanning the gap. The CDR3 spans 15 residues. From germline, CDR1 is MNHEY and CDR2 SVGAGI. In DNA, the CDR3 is TGTGCCAGCACCAGAGCACAGGGCTGGAATTCACCCCTCCACTTT. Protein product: CASTRAQGWNSPLHF.

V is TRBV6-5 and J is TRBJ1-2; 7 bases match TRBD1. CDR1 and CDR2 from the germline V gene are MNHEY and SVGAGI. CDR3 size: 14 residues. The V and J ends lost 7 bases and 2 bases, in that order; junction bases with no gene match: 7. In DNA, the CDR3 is TGTGCCAGCACCAACGGACAGGCAAACTATGGCTACACCTTC. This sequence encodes CASTNGQANYGYTF.

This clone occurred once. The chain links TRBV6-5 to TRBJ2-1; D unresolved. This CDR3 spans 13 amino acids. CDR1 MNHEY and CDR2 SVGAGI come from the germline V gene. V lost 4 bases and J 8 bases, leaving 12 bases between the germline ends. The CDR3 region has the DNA TGTGCCAGCAGTTCCACCCTATTGGATGAGCAGTTCTTC. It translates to CASSSTLLDEQFF.

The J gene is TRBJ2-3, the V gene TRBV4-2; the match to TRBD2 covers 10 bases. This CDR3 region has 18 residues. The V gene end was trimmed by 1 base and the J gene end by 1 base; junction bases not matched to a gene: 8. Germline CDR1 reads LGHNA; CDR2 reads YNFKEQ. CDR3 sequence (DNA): TGTGCCAGCAGCCAAGGTTCTAGCGGGGGATCTCGCACAGATACGCAGTATTTT. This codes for CASSQGSSGGSRTDTQYF.

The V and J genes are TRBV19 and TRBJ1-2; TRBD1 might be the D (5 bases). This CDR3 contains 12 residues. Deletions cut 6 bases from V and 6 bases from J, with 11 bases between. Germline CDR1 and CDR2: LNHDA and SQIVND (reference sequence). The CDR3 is CASRQGSHGYTF. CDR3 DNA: TGTGCCAGTAGGCAGGGATCTCATGGCTACACCTTC.

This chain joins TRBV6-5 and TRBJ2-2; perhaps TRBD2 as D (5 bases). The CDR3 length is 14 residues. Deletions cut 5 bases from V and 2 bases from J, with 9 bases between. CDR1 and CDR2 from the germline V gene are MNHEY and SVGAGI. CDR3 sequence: CASSLRTNTGELFF. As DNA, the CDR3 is TGTGCCAGCAGTCTCCGGACTAACACCGGGGAGCTGTTTTTT.

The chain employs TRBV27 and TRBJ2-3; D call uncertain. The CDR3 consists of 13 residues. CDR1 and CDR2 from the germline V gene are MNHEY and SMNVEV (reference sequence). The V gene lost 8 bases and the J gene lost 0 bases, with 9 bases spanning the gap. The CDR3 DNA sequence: TGTGCCAGCTCCCACGACAGCACAGATACGCAGTATTTT. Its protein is CASSHDSTDTQYF.

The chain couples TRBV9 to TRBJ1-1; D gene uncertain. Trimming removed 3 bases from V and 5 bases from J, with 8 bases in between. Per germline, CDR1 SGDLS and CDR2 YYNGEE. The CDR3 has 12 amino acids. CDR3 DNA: TGTGCCAGCAGCGGGCGGGGAACTGAAGCTTTCTTT. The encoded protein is CASSGRGTEAFF.

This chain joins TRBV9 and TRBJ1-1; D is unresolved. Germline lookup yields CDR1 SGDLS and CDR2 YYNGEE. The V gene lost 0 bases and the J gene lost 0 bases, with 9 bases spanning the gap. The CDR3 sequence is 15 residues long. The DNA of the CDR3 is TGTGCCAGCAGCGTAGTCCCTACCTTGAACACTGAAGCTTTCTTT. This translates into CASSVVPTLNTEAFF.

CDR3 bases: TGTGCCAGCAGCCACACGACTAGCCGATCGAACACCGGGGAGCTGTTTTTT. Amino acid sequence: CASSHTTSRSNTGELFF. The chain combines TRBV13 with TRBJ2-2; 7 nucleotides line up with TRBD2. Germline V lookup: CDR1 PRHDT, CDR2 FYEKMQ (reference sequence). Trimming at V came to 5 bases and at J to 0 bases, leaving 9 bases not matched to a gene. The length of the CDR3 is 17 residues.

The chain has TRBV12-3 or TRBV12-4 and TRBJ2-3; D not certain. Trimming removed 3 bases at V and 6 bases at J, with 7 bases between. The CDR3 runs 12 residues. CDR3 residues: CASSFTRDTQYF. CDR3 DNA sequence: TGTGCCAGCAGTTTTACCCGGGATACGCAGTATTTT.

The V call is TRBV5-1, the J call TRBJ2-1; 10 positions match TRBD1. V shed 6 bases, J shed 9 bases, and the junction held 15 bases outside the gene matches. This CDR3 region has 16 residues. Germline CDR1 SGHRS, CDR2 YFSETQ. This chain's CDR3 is CASKVEPGQGWGEQFF. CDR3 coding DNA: TGCGCCAGCAAAGTGGAACCGGGACAGGGGTGGGGTGAGCAGTTCTTC.

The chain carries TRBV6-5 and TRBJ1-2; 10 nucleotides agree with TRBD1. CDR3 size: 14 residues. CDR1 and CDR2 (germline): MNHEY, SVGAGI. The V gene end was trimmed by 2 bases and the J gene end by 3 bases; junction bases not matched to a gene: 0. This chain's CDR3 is CASSYGTGDYGYTF. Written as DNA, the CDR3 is TGTGCCAGCAGTTACGGGACAGGGGACTATGGCTACACCTTC.

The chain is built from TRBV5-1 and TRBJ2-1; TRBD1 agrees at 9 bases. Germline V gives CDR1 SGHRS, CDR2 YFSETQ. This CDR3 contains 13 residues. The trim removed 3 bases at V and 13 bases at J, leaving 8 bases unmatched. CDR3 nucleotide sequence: TGCGCCAGCAGCTGGGGGGACAGGGAGGACCAGTTCTTC. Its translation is CASSWGDREDQFF. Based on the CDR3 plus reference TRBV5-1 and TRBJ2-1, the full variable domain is KAGVTQTPRYLIKTRGQQVTLSCSPISGHRSVSWYQQTPGQGLQFLFEYFSETQRNKGNFPGRFSGRQFSNSRSEMNVSTLELGDSALYLCASSWGDREDQFFGPGTRLTVL.

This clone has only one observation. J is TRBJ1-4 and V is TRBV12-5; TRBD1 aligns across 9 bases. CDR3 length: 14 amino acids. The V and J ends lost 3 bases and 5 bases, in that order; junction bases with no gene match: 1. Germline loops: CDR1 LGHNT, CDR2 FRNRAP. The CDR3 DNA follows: TGTGCTAGTGGTTTAGGGACAGGGAATGAAAAACTGTTTTTT. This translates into CASGLGTGNEKLFF.

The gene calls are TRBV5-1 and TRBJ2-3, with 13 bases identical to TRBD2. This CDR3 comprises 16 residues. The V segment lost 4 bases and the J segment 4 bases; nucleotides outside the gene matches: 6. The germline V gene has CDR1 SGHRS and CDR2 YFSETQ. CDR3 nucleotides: TGCGCCAGCAGCCTTCGGACTAGCGGGGGTGCAGATACGCAGTATTTT. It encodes CASSLRTSGGADTQYF.

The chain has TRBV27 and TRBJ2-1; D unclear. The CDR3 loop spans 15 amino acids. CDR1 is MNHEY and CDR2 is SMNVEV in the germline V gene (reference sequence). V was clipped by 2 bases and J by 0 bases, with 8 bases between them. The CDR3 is CASSLQNHSYNEQFF. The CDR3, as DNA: TGTGCCAGCAGTTTACAGAACCACTCCTACAATGAGCAGTTCTTC.

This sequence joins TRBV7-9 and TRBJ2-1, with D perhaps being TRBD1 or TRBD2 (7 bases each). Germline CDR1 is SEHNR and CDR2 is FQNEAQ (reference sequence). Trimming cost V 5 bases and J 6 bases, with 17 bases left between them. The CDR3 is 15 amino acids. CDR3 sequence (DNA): TGTGCCAGCAGCCTCAGGGGGGGCGCAGGCAATGAGCAGTTCTTC. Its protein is CASSLRGGAGNEQFF.

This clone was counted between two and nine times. The chain's CDR3 is CASSYSYGYTF. The CDR3 nucleotides read TGTGCCAGCAGTTACTCGTATGGCTACACCTTC. This chain links TRBV6-6 with TRBJ1-2; D not resolved. The CDR3 is made up of 11 amino acids. Germline V gives CDR1 MNHNY, CDR2 SVGAGI (reference sequence). Trimming left V 0 bases short and J 5 bases short, with 1 base between.

CDR3 protein: CASRRTGGETQYF. CDR3 in DNA: TGTGCCAGCAGACGGACGGGGGGAGAGACCCAGTACTTC. The V call is TRBV2, the J call TRBJ2-5, with TRBD2 identical over 7 bases. The CDR3 is 13 residues long. CDR1 and CDR2 (germline): SNHLY, FYNNEI. The trim removed 6 bases at V and 4 bases at J, leaving 5 bases unmatched.

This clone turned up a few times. The DNA for the CDR3 is TGTGCCAGCAGCGTAAATCTCTGGGGGTCTAACTATGGCTACACCTTC. It encodes CASSVNLWGSNYGYTF. The chain links TRBV9 to TRBJ1-2, with D maybe TRBD1 (5 bases). V lost 1 base and J 0 bases, leaving 13 bases between the germline ends. Germline assignment: CDR1 SGDLS and CDR2 YYNGEE. The CDR3 consists of 16 residues.

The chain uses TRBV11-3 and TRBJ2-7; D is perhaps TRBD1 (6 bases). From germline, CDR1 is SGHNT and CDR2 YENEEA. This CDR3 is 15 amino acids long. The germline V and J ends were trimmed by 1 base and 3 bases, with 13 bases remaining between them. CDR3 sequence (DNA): TGTGCCAGCAGCTTAGGCACAGGGAAGGGCTACGAGCAGTACTTC. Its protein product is CASSLGTGKGYEQYF.